The source of this T cell receptor beta chain is a study of blood T cell repertoires in COVID-19 (dated by TCRdb to about 2020). Study-wide context: The collaborator samples originated in the United States, Italy and Spain and spanned the acute and convalescent phases of COVID-19. The sample metadata nearly always contained a de-identified subject ID, COVID-19 status, age in years and sex. Where available, HLA class I and class II types were taken from metadata supplied by the sample provider and were not determined by assay-based typing. The repertoires were released in a freely available public database meant as a resource for research on the immune response to SARS-CoV-2. Samples came from the ongoing ImmuneRACE study (first 160 participants) plus 1,254 subjects from 6 global collaborators. The material from the prospective study consisted of cDNA or gDNA derived from T cells, B-cell-depleted T cells, or PBMCs. Deeply sampled blood TCRbeta repertoires from subjects exposed to, actively infected with, or recovered from COVID-19 were included in the dataset. Beyond this particular receptor, the publication reports: The amount of clinical and demographic metadata varied by source and participant and was provided uncurated.

There are 14 amino acids in the CDR3, from cysteine to phenylalanine inclusive. Only CDR3 DNA is held: 42 bases, read in frame from base 1. Trimming costs V 2 bases and J 4 bases, and their ends lie 11 bases apart. The germline V gene specifies MNHEY as CDR1 and SVGEGT as CDR2. Enrolling through a virtual design, the prospective study's participants ranged in age from roughly 18 to 89 years and lived across roughly 23 United States geographic areas. In the prospective study, cohorts were assigned on the basis of participant-reported clinical history obtained from a screening survey and a study questionnaire. Recovered participants in ImmuneRACE Cohort 3 were defined by two consecutive negative NP/OP PCR tests, clearance by a healthcare professional, or resolution of symptoms. In the prospective study, whole blood, serum and a nasopharyngeal or oropharyngeal swab were collected from each participant by mobile phlebotomists. Over a roughly two-month period, participants in the prospective study had the option of providing additional blood draws and questionnaires. Before DNA extraction, blood samples from the prospective study were shipped at room temperature or frozen.

As concerns this clone: The specificity of this receptor is unknown. Base qualities are missing; no much larger clone stands one base away.

TCRbeta CDR3 regions were amplified from genomic DNA by means of the immunoSEQ Assay, a bias-controlled multiplex PCR. The source study handled its data this way. Within the assay, amplification of reference gene primers was used to estimate how many nucleated cells each sample contained. Sequence reads were collapsed and filtered to measure the absolute abundance of every unique TCRbeta CDR3 rearrangement. Productive Simpson clonality was computed per sample as the square root of Simpson's diversity index over productive rearrangements. In its TCRdb copy, this immuneACCESS table keeps in-frame sequences only and misses some clones. Where compared with another copy, unresolved V genes explain less than half of these, and the others have no known cause. V, J and clone size were drawn from that table, and D and trimming were deduced from the DNA. Here the sample has a few hundred thousand clones; about 90% occur a single time. The ten largest account for 2.5% to 3.5% of the sample.

The sequencing sample was made of PBMCs or T cells enriched from blood (not recorded which). Here the chain combines TRBV6-2 or TRBV6-3 and TRBJ1-1; the D region possibly corresponds to TRBD1 (5 bases align). This receptor was obtained from a woman in her twenties or thirties who had recovered from COVID-19. The CDR3 in this case is CASSYGQGGTEAFF. The DNA reads TGTGCCAGCAGTTACGGGCAGGGCGGCACTGAAGCTTTCTTT.